A selection of T cell receptor beta chains follows, all from one sample in a study of T cells in Graves' hyperthyroidism and ophthalmopathy. Using its own MiXCR run on the multiplex PCR reads, TCRdb lists one record per CDR3 protein. The table shows hundreds of thousands of distinct CDR3 sequences, with around 15% occurring only once. The sequenced sample consisted of blood. The receptors derive from a woman aged 18-29 years with Graves' hyperthyroidism. Each CDR3 is given with its conserved first and last residue. The order of the fields is D gene, CDR3 length, J gene, V gene, clone size, CDR3 DNA, CDR3 protein. D genes are given only for firm matches. A clone size is listed for some rows: how often the clone was seen (once, few, many), or a class if it is expanded.

- | 16 | TRBJ2-2 | TRBV18 | few | TGTGCCAGCTCACCATCACTGCCCAGTTTAAGGGGGGAGCTGTTTTTT | CASSPSLPSLRGELFF
- | 13 | TRBJ1-1 | TRBV19 | - | TGTGCCAGTAGTATACCCGGGCCAAAGAAAGCTTTCTTT | CASSIPGPKKAFF
- | 13 | TRBJ1-1 | TRBV7-2 | - | TGTGCCAGCAGCACCGGACAGCTCAGTCAGACTTTCTTT | CASSTGQLSQTFF
TRBD1 | 13 | TRBJ1-4 | TRBV28 | many | TGTGCCAGCAGAGGACAGGGTCATGAAAAACTGTTTTTT | CASRGQGHEKLFF
- | 16 | TRBJ2-5 | TRBV5-6 | many | TGTGCCAGCAGCTTGGAGCTGTCAGGACTCCAAGAGACCCAGTACTTC | CASSLELSGLQETQYF
- | 13 | TRBJ2-7 | TRBV29-1 | - | TGCAGCGGGGTATTAGCGAACTCCTACGAGCAGTACTTC | CSGVLANSYEQYF
TRBD1 | 17 | TRBJ1-3 | TRBV7-9 | - | TGTGCCAGCAGCTTCGGACAGGGCGTCGCCTCTGGAAACACCATATATTTT | CASSFGQGVASGNTIYF
TRBD2 | 16 | TRBJ2-3 | TRBV30 | many | TGTGCCTGGAGTGTATATGGGCGGGAGCGCACAGATACGCAGTATTTT | CAWSVYGRERTDTQYF
- | 12 | TRBJ2-2 | TRBV20-1 | - | TGCAGTAGTGGATTGAACACCGGGGAGCTGTTTTTT | CSSGLNTGELFF
- | 16 | TRBJ2-7 | TRBV6-2/TRBV6-3 | many | TGTGCCAGCAGTTATTCGACAGGTCCGTGGGCCTCCGAGCAGTACTTC | CASSYSTGPWASEQYF
- | 13 | TRBJ1-1 | TRBV18 | many | TGTGCCAGCTCACCACCATTAAGCACTGAAGCTTTCTTT | CASSPPLSTEAFF
- | 13 | TRBJ1-2 | TRBV12-3/TRBV12-4 | many | TGTGCCAGCGGCCGAGACGGTGCCTATGGCTACACCTTC | CASGRDGAYGYTF
- | 15 | TRBJ2-3 | TRBV6-5 | few | TGTGCCAGCAGTTTCAGACAGTCTAGCACAGATACGCAGTATTTT | CASSFRQSSTDTQYF
TRBD2 | 16 | TRBJ2-2 | TRBV28 | many | TGTGCCAGCAGTCCACTAGCGGGGGCTAACACCGGGGAGCTGTTTTTT | CASSPLAGANTGELFF
- | 14 | TRBJ2-1 | TRBV5-1 | many | TGCGCCAGCAGCTTGGGTCTCACGGGGGATGAGCAGTTCTTC | CASSLGLTGDEQFF
TRBD2 | 15 | TRBJ2-7 | TRBV3-1 | many | TGTGCCAGCAGCCCGGGGGGGACCGCCGCCTACGAGCAGTACTTC | CASSPGGTAAYEQYF
TRBD2 | 18 | TRBJ2-7 | TRBV7-7 | - | TGTGCTAGCAGCTTGGGAGGGAACTGGTCCCCGAGCTCCTACGAGCAGTACTTC | CASSLGGNWSPSSYEQYF
TRBD2 | 15 | TRBJ2-1 | TRBV7-9 | - | TGTGCCAGCAGCTCGCGGGAGGGCCTACGCGATGAGCAGTTCTTC | CASSSREGLRDEQFF
TRBD2 | 15 | TRBJ2-1 | TRBV7-9 | - | TGTGCCAGCAGCTGGGGACTAGCGCCTGCCGGTGAGCAGTTCTTC | CASSWGLAPAGEQFF
TRBD2 | 16 | TRBJ2-3 | TRBV27 | - | TGTGCCAGCAGCCTTGCTAGCGGGAGTAGGATAGATACGCAGTATTTT | CASSLASGSRIDTQYF
TRBD1 | 13 | TRBJ2-1 | TRBV7-2 | - | TGTGCCAGCACCGGACAGGGCCAGTCTGAGCAGTTCTTC | CASTGQGQSEQFF
TRBD1 | 15 | TRBJ2-7 | TRBV20-1 | many | TGCAGTGCTAGAGCCCTGGACAGGCCAACCTACGAGCAGTACTTC | CSARALDRPTYEQYF
- | 14 | TRBJ2-1 | TRBV5-1 | few | TGCGCCAGCAGCTTGCCCGGGGCTTACAATGAGCAGTTCTTC | CASSLPGAYNEQFF
- | 14 | TRBJ2-1 | TRBV15 | many | TGTGCCACCAGCAGGCCAGGACTCTACAATGAGCAGTTCTTC | CATSRPGLYNEQFF
TRBD2 | 15 | TRBJ2-1 | TRBV19 | - | TGTGCCAGTAGTTTAACGGGAGGGCCGACCGATGAGCAGTTCTTC | CASSLTGGPTDEQFF
TRBD1 | 17 | TRBJ2-1 | TRBV28 | many | TGTGCCAGCAGCCTCCGGACAGGCACTCCTCTAAACAATGAGCAGTTCTTC | CASSLRTGTPLNNEQFF
TRBD2 | 13 | TRBJ2-7 | TRBV7-9 | many | TGTGCCAGCGCGGGGGGTCCCCTTCACGAGCAGTACTTC | CASAGGPLHEQYF
TRBD2 | 14 | TRBJ2-7 | TRBV20-1 | many | TGCAGTGTCGCGGGGGGGGAGACCCCCTACGAGCAGTACTTC | CSVAGGETPYEQYF
- | 17 | TRBJ2-1 | TRBV7-2 | many | TGTGCCAGCAGCTTAGTCGGGGTGGTATCCCTCTGGAATGAGCAGTTCTTC | CASSLVGVVSLWNEQFF